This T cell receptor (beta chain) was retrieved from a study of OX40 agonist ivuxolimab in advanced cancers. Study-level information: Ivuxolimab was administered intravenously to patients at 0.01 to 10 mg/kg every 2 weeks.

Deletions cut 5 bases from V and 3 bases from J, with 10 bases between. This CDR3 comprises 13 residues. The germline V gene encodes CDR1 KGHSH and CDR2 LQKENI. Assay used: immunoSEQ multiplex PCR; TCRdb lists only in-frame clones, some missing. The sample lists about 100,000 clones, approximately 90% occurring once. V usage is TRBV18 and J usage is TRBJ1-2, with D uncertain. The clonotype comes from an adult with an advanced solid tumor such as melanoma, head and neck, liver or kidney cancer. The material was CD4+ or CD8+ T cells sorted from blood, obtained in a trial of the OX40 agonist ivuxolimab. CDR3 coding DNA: TGTGCCAGCTCAGCTTGGGAAGACTATGGCTACACCTTC. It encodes CASSAWEDYGYTF.